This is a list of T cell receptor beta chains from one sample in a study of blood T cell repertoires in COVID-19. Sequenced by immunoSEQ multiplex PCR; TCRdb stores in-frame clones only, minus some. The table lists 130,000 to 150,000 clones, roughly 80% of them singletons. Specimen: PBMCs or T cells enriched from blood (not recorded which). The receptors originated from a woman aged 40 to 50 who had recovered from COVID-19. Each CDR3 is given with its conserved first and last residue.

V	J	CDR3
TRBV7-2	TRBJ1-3	CASSLETGTGNTIYF
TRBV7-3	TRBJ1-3	CASSLDGSSGNTIYF
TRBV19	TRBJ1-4	CASSERQGANEKLFF
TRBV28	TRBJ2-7	CASNADYEQYF
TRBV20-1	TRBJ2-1	CSASRFGYNEQFF
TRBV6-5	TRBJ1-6	CASGWTVYNSPLHF
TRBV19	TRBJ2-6	CASRDTYSGANVLTF
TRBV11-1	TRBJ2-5	CASSLGDYRKTQYF
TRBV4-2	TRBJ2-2	CASSQEATGGSGELFF
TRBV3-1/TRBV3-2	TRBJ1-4	CASSPLGQGNEKLFF
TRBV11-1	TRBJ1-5	CASSPGRGDNQPQHF
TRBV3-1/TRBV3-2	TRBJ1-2	CASSQYRSGYTF
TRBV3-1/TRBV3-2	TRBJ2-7	CASSQDGYEQYF
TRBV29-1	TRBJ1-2	CSVDEGAYGYTF
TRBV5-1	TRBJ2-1	CASSRLDSYNEQFF
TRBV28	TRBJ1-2	CASSSALGATTYYGYTF
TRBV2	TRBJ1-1	CASNLPDSEAFF
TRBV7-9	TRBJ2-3	CASSRGLAETWQYF
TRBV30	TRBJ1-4	CACQTTTNEKLFF
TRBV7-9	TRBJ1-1	CASSRVGVKPNTEAFF
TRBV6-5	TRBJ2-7	CASRRRQGDHEQYF
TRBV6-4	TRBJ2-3	CASSPAGGGADTQYF
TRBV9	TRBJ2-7	CASSPHRTGYEQYF
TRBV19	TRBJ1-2	CASRPGQVFGYTF
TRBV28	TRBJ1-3	CASSLQGVQGQDRNTIYF
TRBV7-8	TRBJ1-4	CASSKQRVSATNEKLFF
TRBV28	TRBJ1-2	CASSPSTGQSYGYTF
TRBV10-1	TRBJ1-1	CASSEDMNTEAFF
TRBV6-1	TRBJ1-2	CASSELSWSNYGYTF
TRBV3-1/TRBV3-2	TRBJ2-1	CASSLLADSYNEQFF
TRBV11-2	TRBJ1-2	CASSREANYGYTF
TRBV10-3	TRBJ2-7	CAISERESYEQYF
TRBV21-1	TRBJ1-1	CASSNGGGPNTEAFF
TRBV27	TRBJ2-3	CASSSGNTDTQYF
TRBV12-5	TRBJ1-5	CASAVGGGQPQHF
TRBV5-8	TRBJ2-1	CASSLTTQGAAFWNEQFF
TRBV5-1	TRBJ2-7	CASSLSPGQGEYEQYF
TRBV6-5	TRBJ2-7	CASSLVGGEQYF
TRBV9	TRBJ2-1	CASSQFQTGYGQFF
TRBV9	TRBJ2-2	CASSPTRGINTGELFF
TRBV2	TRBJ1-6	CASKGDSYNSPLHF
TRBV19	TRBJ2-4	CASRWTSGNIQYF
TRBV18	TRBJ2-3	CASSRRGHSTDTQYF
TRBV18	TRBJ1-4	CASSPDSWGEKLFF
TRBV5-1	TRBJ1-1	CASSLEGADMNTEAFF
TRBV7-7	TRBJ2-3	CASSPSGNFGTDTQYF
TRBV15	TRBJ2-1	CATSRSGTLYNEQFF
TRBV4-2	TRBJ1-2	CASSQGTGQGGGYTF
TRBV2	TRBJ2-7	CASGDRGIYEQYF
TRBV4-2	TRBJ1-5	CASSRQGMPQPQHF
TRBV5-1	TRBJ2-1	CASSLMYDEQFF
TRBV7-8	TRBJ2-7	CASSLARGMGREYYEQYF
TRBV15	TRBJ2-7	CATSRRTGGQYEQYF
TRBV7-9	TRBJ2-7	CASSSGRMVEQYF
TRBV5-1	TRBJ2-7	CASSLGDRGWGEQYF
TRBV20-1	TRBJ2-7	CSASLPSSYEQYF
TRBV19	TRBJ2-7	CASSEIGSEQYF